A single sample gave rise to the 9 T cell receptor beta chains below, sequenced in a study of Tregs in tolerant kidney transplant recipients (dated by TCRdb to the late 2010s). The time point tag for this specimen amounts to: blood sample drawn before combined kidney and bone marrow transplant. The method was the immunoSEQ multiplex PCR assay. TCRdb re-hosts the immuneACCESS table, in-frame sequences only. Its copies lack some clones; in the studies checked, an unresolved V gene accounts for under half of them, and the cause for the rest is not known. The sample data list about 73,000 clones, and around 93% of these were observed just once. Approximately 0.35% of the sample is in the top ten clones. The sample in question was Tregs from blood, obtained before the transplant. The receptors stem from a human donor who received a combined kidney and bone marrow transplant.

This chain connects TRBV7-2 to TRBJ1-5; D perhaps matches TRBD1 (6 bases). Germline CDR1 is SGHTA and CDR2 is FQGNSA. V was shortened by 0 bases and J by 10 bases, with 16 bases between the two germline ends. This CDR3 is built from 15 residues. CDR3 region: CASSLALRGVSPQHF. CDR3 DNA: TGTGCCAGCAGCTTAGCGCTGAGGGGGGTTTCTCCCCAGCATTTT.

The chain employs TRBV5-7 and TRBJ2-1, with D possibly being TRBD1 (6 bases). TRBV5-7 is reported as an ORF; its role is uncertain. V dropped 1 base and J dropped 5 bases, with 16 bases sitting between them. The CDR3 is 16 residues long. The CDR3 nucleotides are TGTGCCAGCAGCTTGTCTTACAGGGTATTCAACAATGAGCAGTTCTTC. It specifies CASSLSYRVFNNEQFF.

This chain uses TRBV18 with TRBJ1-3; D is possibly TRBD1 (5 bases). The V end was cut by 5 bases, the J end by 5 bases, with 13 bases between. This CDR3 spans 14 amino acids. The germline gives CDR1 KGHSH, CDR2 LQKENI. The CDR3 loop is CASSRDRGRNTIYF. Here the CDR3 DNA reads TGTGCCAGCTCAAGAGACAGAGGCCGAAACACCATATATTTT.

V is TRBV7-2 and J is TRBJ1-3; possible D gene TRBD1, 5 bases. Germline V gives CDR1 SGHTA, CDR2 FQGNSA. The CDR3 is 18 amino acids. Trimming took 5 bases from V and 0 from J, leaving 20 bases between them. The DNA for the CDR3 is TGTGCCAGCAGCCCCCAGGGCGGCAGGACCAGCTCTGGAAACACCATATATTTT. Its translation: CASSPQGGRTSSGNTIYF.

The chain couples TRBV7-2 to TRBJ2-1, with unresolved D. The CDR3 covers 10 residues. V lost 6 bases to trimming and J lost 7 bases, with 4 bases between them. Looked up from germline, CDR1 is SGHTA and CDR2 is FQGNSA. CDR3 sequence: CASSRNEQFF. Written as DNA, the CDR3 is TGTGCCAGCAGTAGGAATGAGCAGTTCTTC.

The chain has TRBV6-1 and TRBJ1-1; D gene uncertain. The CDR3 totals 14 residues. The V gene lost 6 bases and the J gene lost 2 bases, with 13 bases spanning the gap. Germline values: CDR1 MNHNS, CDR2 SASEGT. CDR3 sequence: CASRLIGLNTEAFF. In DNA form, the CDR3 reads TGTGCCAGCAGGTTAATTGGTTTAAACACTGAAGCTTTCTTT.

The chain is built from TRBV5-1 and TRBJ1-2; D possibly corresponds to TRBD1 (6 bases). The V gene's germline CDR1 is SGHRS and CDR2 YFSETQ. The CDR3 has 15 amino acids. With 4 bases removed from V and 4 bases from J, the gap between germline ends came to 17 bases. Here the CDR3 reads CASSPTGAPSYGYTF. The CDR3 DNA is TGCGCCAGCAGCCCGACAGGAGCCCCCTCCTATGGCTACACCTTC.

The chain combines TRBV4-3 with TRBJ2-7; D perhaps matches TRBD2 (7 bases). The CDR3 is 15 amino acids. V was pared by 0 bases and J by 3 bases, with 12 bases between. In germline, CDR1 is LGHNA, CDR2 YSLEER. CDR3 coding DNA: TGCGCCAGCAGCCAAGAAGGCGGGGGCTTCTACGAGCAGTACTTC. Translating it yields CASSQEGGGFYEQYF.

The chain has TRBV5-1 and TRBJ1-5, with no clear D. Trimming shortened V by 0 bases and J by 0 bases, and 10 bases separated the two germline ends. The CDR3 loop spans 16 amino acids. CDR1 is SGHRS, CDR2 YFSETQ, per germline. CDR3 nucleotides: TGCGCCAGCAGCTTGGGGGCCAGTGATAGCAATCAGCCCCAGCATTTT. Translating gives CASSLGASDSNQPQHF.